This T cell receptor beta chain was obtained from a study of T cells in Graves' hyperthyroidism and ophthalmopathy. Amplified regions were TCR beta CDR3 sequences from RNA transcripts. The HTBI set primed first-round TCR CDR3 RT-PCR. TCRdb processed the multiplex PCR reads anew with MiXCR; each CDR3 protein has one entry. The sample holds approximately 700,000 distinct CDR3 sequences, 45% seen once. This CDR3 spans 14 amino acids. V was pared by 4 bases and J by 4 bases, with 13 bases between. The germline V gene encodes CDR1 SGHTA and CDR2 FQGNSA. Study-level results: Ophthalmopathy got predicted by the model a median around 6.8 months before its onset. Most thyroid-expanded clonotypes above 0.001 were also found in blood.

Orbital computed tomography, thyroid ultrasound, serum thyroxine and TRAb, and clinical symptoms together informed the diagnoses. This clonotype came up once. The antigen remains undetermined. A much larger clone differs from this one at a single base, so this may be a read error. The clonotype comes from an adult man with Graves' disease, either hyperthyroidism or ophthalmopathy (not recorded which). The material sequenced was peripheral blood or thyroid tissue (not recorded which). This chain uses TRBV7-2 with TRBJ1-1; the D is unclear. As DNA, the CDR3 is TGTGCCAGCAGCTCAGCGGGTGTAAGCACTGAAGCTTTCTTT. The encoded protein is CASSSAGVSTEAFF.